Shown below are 22 T cell receptor beta chains from a single sample sequenced in a study of beta chain features in type 1 diabetes. Findings of the study overall: Significant though moderate, a shortening of TCRB CDR3s appeared in all four CD4+ subsets of Type 1 diabetes patients.

These receptors have no identified antigens. As every portion of the isolated RNA was reverse transcribed, the sequencing read expressed TCRB transcripts. The data were produced by immunoSEQ multiplex PCR, yet TCRdb's version contains in-frame clones alone and is incomplete. The sample comprises 200,000 to 250,000 clones, approximately 15% of which are singletons, and approximately 0.018% rests with the top ten. Material: naive CD4+ T cells from blood. The receptor set was obtained from a man aged 25-45 years with type 1 diabetes.

The chain carries TRBV6-6 and TRBJ1-1; D remains unclear. The ends were cut back, 5 bases at V and 4 bases at J, with 17 bases in the middle. The CDR3 consists of 15 residues. In germline, CDR1 is MNHNY, CDR2 SVGAGI (reference sequence). As DNA, the CDR3 is TGTGCCAGCAGTACGCTCCCAGGAGGCGGCACTGAAGCTTTCTTT. Translating gives CASSTLPGGGTEAFF.

This rearrangement joins TRBV7-6 to TRBJ2-5, with D tentatively TRBD1 (5 bases). The CDR3 extends over 14 amino acids. Germline V CDR1 and CDR2: SGHVS, FNYEAQ. Trimming removed 1 base from V and 5 bases from J, with 11 bases in between. CDR3 DNA: TGTGCCAGCAGCTTAGAGGCCAGGGCTGAGACCCAGTACTTC. It specifies CASSLEARAETQYF.

The chain has TRBV30 and TRBJ2-1, with 12 bases identical to TRBD2. This CDR3 comprises 15 residues. V trimming: 5 bases; J trimming: 4 bases; junction bases outside the gene matches: 6. Germline V gene data show CDR1 as GTSNPN and CDR2 as SVGIG (reference sequence). The CDR3 bases are TGTGCCTGGTCTAGCGGGGGGGCGGGGTACAATGAGCAGTTCTTC. Translation gives CAWSSGGAGYNEQFF.

The chain is built from TRBV27 and TRBJ1-1; 10 positions match TRBD1. Looked up from germline, CDR1 is MNHEY and CDR2 is SMNVEV (reference sequence). The CDR3 sequence is 15 residues long. After removal of 6 bases from V and 5 bases from J, the junction contained 9 bases not matched to a gene. The CDR3 nucleotides are TGTGCCAGCAGCCGCGACAGGGGGCGGGCGACTGAAGCTTTCTTT. The encoded protein is CASSRDRGRATEAFF.

V and J are TRBV11-2 and TRBJ2-1; 9 bases are a match to TRBD2. Germline trimming cut 6 bases from V and 5 bases from J; bases unmatched to any gene: 8. CDR1 and CDR2 (germline): SGHAT, FQNNGV. The CDR3 length is 15 residues. CDR3 region: CASRSSGGYNNEQFF. The CDR3, as DNA: TGTGCCAGCAGGTCGAGCGGGGGGTATAACAATGAGCAGTTCTTC. Based on the CDR3 plus reference TRBV11-2 and TRBJ2-1, the full variable domain is EAGVAQSPRYKIIEKRQSVAFWCNPISGHATLYWYQQILGQGPKLLIQFQNNGVVDDSQLPKDRFSAERLKGVDSTLKIQPAKLEDSAVYLCASRSSGGYNNEQFFGPGTRLTVL.

This clone has just a few counts. The V and J genes are TRBV12-5 and TRBJ2-1, with TRBD1 matching 12 bases. The germline gives CDR1 LGHNT, CDR2 FRNRAP. V was pared by 5 bases and J by 7 bases, with 6 bases of the junction left unmatched. The CDR3 runs to 15 residues. The DNA for the CDR3 is TGTGCTAGTGGTGGGACAGGGGGCGCGGGAAATGAGCAGTTCTTC. It encodes CASGGTGGAGNEQFF. The whole variable domain, remainder taken from reference TRBV12-5 and TRBJ2-1, is DARVTQTPRHKVTEMGQEVTMRCQPILGHNTVFWYRQTMMQGLELLAYFRNRAPLDDSGMPKDRFSAEMPDATLATLKIQPSEPRDSAVYFCASGGTGGAGNEQFFGPGTRLTVL.

This clone has a handful of counts. The chain combines TRBV5-1 with TRBJ2-1; a weak D match, TRBD1 (6 bases). The V gene lost 5 bases and the J gene lost 4 bases, with 13 bases spanning the gap. The germline CDR1 and CDR2 sequences are SGHRS and YFSETQ. This CDR3 is built from 14 residues. The CDR3 region has the DNA TGCGCCAGCAGGGAAGGACAGACGTACAATGAGCAGTTCTTC. Its protein is CASREGQTYNEQFF.

CDR3 in DNA: TGCGCCAGCAGCACCGGGACTAGCGGTCGGTTCTACGAGCAGTACTTC. This codes for CASSTGTSGRFYEQYF. This chain joins TRBV4-1 and TRBJ2-7; 11 bases agree with TRBD2. Germline CDR1 MGHRA, CDR2 YSYEKL. This CDR3 has 16 amino acids. The trim removed 5 bases at V and 3 bases at J, leaving 9 bases unmatched.

The chain uses TRBV23-1 and TRBJ2-2; 8 bases fit TRBD1. TRBV23-1 qualifies as an ORF whose function is uncertain. The junction had 2 bases not matched to a gene; V was cut back by 1 base and J by 1 base. The CDR3 is 16 residues long. The CDR3 DNA reads as TGCGCCAGCAGTCAATTGGGACAGGAGAACACCGGGGAGCTGTTTTTT. This gives the protein CASSQLGQENTGELFF.

The CDR3 loop is CASSERTADTQYF. Here the CDR3 DNA reads TGTGCCAGCAGTGAAAGGACTGCGGATACGCAGTATTTT. V is TRBV25-1 and J is TRBJ2-3, with a weak D call TRBD2 (5 bases). This CDR3 contains 13 residues. Deletions cut 2 bases from V and 6 bases from J, with 9 bases between. Germline values: CDR1 MGHDK, CDR2 SYGVNS.

The chain couples TRBV19 to TRBJ1-1; D perhaps matches TRBD1 (6 bases). Trimming left V 8 bases short and J 5 bases short, with 18 bases between. Germline assignment: CDR1 LNHDA and CDR2 SQIVND (reference sequence). This CDR3 region has 14 residues. The CDR3 here is CASATLGQGTEAFF. CDR3 sequence (DNA): TGTGCCAGTGCTACATTGGGGCAGGGGACTGAAGCTTTCTTT.

The rearrangement links TRBV11-2 to TRBJ2-5; TRBD1 agrees at 8 bases. CDR1 SGHAT and CDR2 FQNNGV come from the germline V gene. The CDR3 consists of 15 residues. The trim removed 5 bases at V and 5 bases at J, leaving 10 bases unmatched. CDR3 residues: CASSVTFRGRETQYF. CDR3 nucleotide sequence: TGTGCCAGCAGCGTAACCTTCAGGGGGCGGGAGACCCAGTACTTC.

This clone was found a few times. J is TRBJ2-7 and V is TRBV7-9; D perhaps matches TRBD2 (5 bases). This CDR3 has 14 residues. Germline V lookup: CDR1 SEHNR, CDR2 FQNEAQ (reference sequence). Deletions cut 4 bases from V and 6 bases from J, with 16 bases between. The CDR3 DNA reads TGTGCCAGCAGCTCTGTGCGGACGGCGGGCGAGCAGTACTTC. This translates into CASSSVRTAGEQYF. Full variable domain (outside the CDR3, taken from reference TRBV7-9 and TRBJ2-7): DTGVSQNPRHKITKRGQNVTFRCDPISEHNRLYWYRQTLGQGPEFLTYFQNEAQLEKSRLLSDRFSAERPKGSFSTLEIQRTEQGDSAMYLCASSSVRTAGEQYFGPGTRLTVT.

The chain has TRBV30 and TRBJ2-7, with a weak D call TRBD1 (5 bases). The length of the CDR3 is 14 residues. Per the germline V gene, CDR1 is GTSNPN and CDR2 is SVGIG (reference sequence). V was cut by 2 bases and J by 11 bases, with 22 bases left in between. The CDR3 DNA sequence: TGTGCCTGGAGTCCTCCGGGCCCTCACCTCAGGGAGTACTTC. It yields the protein CAWSPPGPHLREYF.

This chain links TRBV18 with TRBJ2-3; 11 bases map to TRBD2. V was pared by 0 bases and J by 3 bases, with 5 bases of the junction left unmatched. Germline V CDR1 and CDR2: KGHSH, LQKENI. The CDR3 sequence is 17 residues long. The CDR3 protein is CASSPPRLAGLTDTQYF. The CDR3 DNA is TGTGCCAGCTCACCACCGCGACTAGCGGGGCTGACAGATACGCAGTATTTT. Combining the CDR3 with reference TRBV18 and TRBJ2-3 gives the whole variable domain NAGVMQNPRHLVRRRGQEARLRCSPMKGHSHVYWYRQLPEEGLKFMVYLQKENIIDESGMPKERFSAEFPKEGPSILRIQQVVRGDSAAYFCASSPPRLAGLTDTQYFGPGTRLTVL.

V gene TRBV11-2 combines with J gene TRBJ2-1, with 7 bases aligning to TRBD2. The length of the CDR3 is 13 residues. J lost 15 bases, V lost 5 bases, and 13 bases had no gene match. The germline gives CDR1 SGHAT, CDR2 FQNNGV. CDR3 DNA: TGTGCCAGCAGCGTCACAAGTAGGAGGGAGGGGTTCTTC. Translated, it gives CASSVTSRREGFF.

In this sample, this clone turned up a few times. The CDR3 loop reads CASSPRLDGMDIQYF. In DNA, the CDR3 is TGTGCCAGCAGCCCTCGACTAGATGGGATGGACATTCAGTACTTC. The rearrangement uses TRBV11-2 and TRBJ2-4; weak D call: TRBD2 (6 bases). CDR1 SGHAT and CDR2 FQNNGV come from the germline V gene. V was shortened by 5 bases and J by 8 bases, with 19 bases between the two germline ends. This CDR3 is built from 15 residues. The full variable domain, its missing parts supplied by reference TRBV11-2 and TRBJ2-4, is EAGVAQSPRYKIIEKRQSVAFWCNPISGHATLYWYQQILGQGPKLLIQFQNNGVVDDSQLPKDRFSAERLKGVDSTLKIQPAKLEDSAVYLCASSPRLDGMDIQYFGAGTRLSVL.

This clone appeared a few times. V is TRBV11-2 and J is TRBJ2-3, with D maybe TRBD1 (6 bases). Trimming took off 4 bases at V and 0 bases at J, with 11 bases between the two ends. This CDR3 contains 15 residues. Germline V gene data show CDR1 as SGHAT and CDR2 as FQNNGV. In DNA form, the CDR3 reads TGTGCCAGCAGCTCTCCCGGACAGAGCACAGATACGCAGTATTTT. It encodes CASSSPGQSTDTQYF.

This clone was seen more than once but under ten times. In DNA form, the CDR3 reads TGTGCCAGCAGCGTAACCGTTGGGGCACCTCAGGAGACCCAGTACTTC. This sequence encodes CASSVTVGAPQETQYF. The V and J genes are TRBV9 and TRBJ2-5, with D perhaps matching TRBD1 (5 bases). CDR1 is SGDLS, CDR2 YYNGEE, per germline. V was shortened by 1 base and J by 5 bases, with 18 bases between the two germline ends. CDR3 length equals 16 residues.

There are a few counts of this clone. The chain has TRBV19 and TRBJ2-3; TRBD1 might be the D (6 bases). CDR3 length: 14 residues. The germline V and J ends were trimmed by 4 bases and 0 bases, with 8 bases remaining between them. Germline V CDR1 and CDR2: LNHDA, SQIVND (reference sequence). CDR3 sequence (DNA): TGTGCCAGTAGTAATGGACAGAGCACAGATACGCAGTATTTT. Protein: CASSNGQSTDTQYF. Based on the CDR3 plus reference TRBV19 and TRBJ2-3, the full variable domain is DGGITQSPKYLFRKEGQNVTLSCEQNLNHDAMYWYRQDPGQGLRLIYYSQIVNDFQKGDIAEGYSVSREKKESFPLTVTSAQKNPTAFYLCASSNGQSTDTQYFGPGTRLTVL.

The table lists this clone with a few counts. The CDR3 here is CASSIIAGGQDTQYF. CDR3 nucleotide sequence: TGTGCCAGTAGTATCATAGCGGGGGGGCAAGATACGCAGTATTTT. This chain joins TRBV19 and TRBJ2-3; 11 bases line up with TRBD2. The germline CDR1 and CDR2 sequences are LNHDA and SQIVND (reference sequence). This CDR3 has 15 residues. V trimming: 3 bases; J trimming: 5 bases; junction bases outside the gene matches: 4.

This chain links TRBV5-1 with TRBJ2-1; maybe TRBD2 (6 bases). The CDR3 covers 13 residues. Looked up from germline, CDR1 is SGHRS and CDR2 is YFSETQ. V lost 3 bases, J lost 8 bases, and 12 bases lay in between. The CDR3 DNA sequence: TGCGCCAGCAGCTCCGAACTAGCCTATGAGCAGTTCTTC. Residues: CASSSELAYEQFF.